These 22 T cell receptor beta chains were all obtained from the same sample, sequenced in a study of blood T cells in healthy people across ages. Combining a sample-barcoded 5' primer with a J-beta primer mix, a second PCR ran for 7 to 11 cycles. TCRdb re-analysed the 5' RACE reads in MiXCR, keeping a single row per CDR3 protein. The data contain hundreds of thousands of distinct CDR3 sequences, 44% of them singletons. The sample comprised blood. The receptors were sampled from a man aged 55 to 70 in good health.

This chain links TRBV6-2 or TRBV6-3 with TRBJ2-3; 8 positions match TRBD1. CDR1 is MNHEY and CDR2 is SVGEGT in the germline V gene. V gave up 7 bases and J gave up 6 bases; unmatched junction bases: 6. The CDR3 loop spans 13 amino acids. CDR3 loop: CASTRTGTDTQYF. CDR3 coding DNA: TGTGCCAGCACTCGGACAGGGACCGATACGCAGTATTTT.

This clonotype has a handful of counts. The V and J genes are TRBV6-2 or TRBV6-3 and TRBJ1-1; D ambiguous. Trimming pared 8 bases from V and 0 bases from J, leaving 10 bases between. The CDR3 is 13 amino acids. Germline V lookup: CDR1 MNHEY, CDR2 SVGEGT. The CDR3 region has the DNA TGTGCCAGCCCGAAAGGAGTGAACACTGAAGCTTTCTTT. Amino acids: CASPKGVNTEAFF.

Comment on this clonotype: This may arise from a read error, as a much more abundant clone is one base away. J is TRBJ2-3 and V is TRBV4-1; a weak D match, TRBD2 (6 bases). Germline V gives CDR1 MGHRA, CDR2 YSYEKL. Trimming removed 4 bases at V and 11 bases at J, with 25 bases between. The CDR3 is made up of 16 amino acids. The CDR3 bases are TGCGCCAGCAGCCGAGTTCTGCGGATTGGGCGGGGTGAGCAGTATTTT. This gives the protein CASSRVLRIGRGEQYF.

Here the CDR3 DNA reads TGTGCCTGGACCGGGGCTCGGGCCAAAAACATTCAGTACTTC. Translating gives CAWTGARAKNIQYF. The J gene is TRBJ2-7, the V gene TRBV30; either TRBD1 or TRBD2 may fit D (5 bases each). The assigned J gene may be wrong: the sequence end matches TRBJ2-4 better. The CDR3 covers 14 residues. Germline values: CDR1 GTSNPN, CDR2 SVGIG (reference sequence).

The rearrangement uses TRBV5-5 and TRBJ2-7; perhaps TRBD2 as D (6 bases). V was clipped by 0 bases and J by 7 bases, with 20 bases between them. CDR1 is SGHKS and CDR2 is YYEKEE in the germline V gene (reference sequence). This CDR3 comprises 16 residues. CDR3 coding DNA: TGTGCCAGCAGCTTGGTAGGAGGGAACTCCTACAATGAGCAGTACTTC. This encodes CASSLVGGNSYNEQYF.

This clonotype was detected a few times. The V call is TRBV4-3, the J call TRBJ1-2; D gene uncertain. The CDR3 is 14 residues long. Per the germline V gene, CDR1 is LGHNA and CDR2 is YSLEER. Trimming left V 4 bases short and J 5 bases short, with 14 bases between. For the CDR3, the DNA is TGCGCCAGCAGCCCTGGCAACGTGGGATATGGCTACACCTTC. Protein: CASSPGNVGYGYTF.

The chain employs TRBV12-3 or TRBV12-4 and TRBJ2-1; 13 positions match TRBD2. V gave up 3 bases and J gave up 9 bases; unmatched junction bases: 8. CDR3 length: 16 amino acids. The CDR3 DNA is TGTGCCAGCAGTTTTCAACTAGCGGGGGGGCCTAGTGAGCAGTTCTTC. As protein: CASSFQLAGGPSEQFF.

This CDR3 is CSARGDSCHEQYF. The CDR3 DNA is TGCAGTGCTAGGGGGGACTCCTGCCACGAGCAGTACTTC. This chain joins TRBV20-1 and TRBJ2-7; D is perhaps TRBD2 (6 bases). The ends were cut back, 3 bases at V and 5 bases at J, with 14 bases in the middle. In germline, CDR1 is DFQATT, CDR2 SNEGSKA (reference sequence). The CDR3 covers 13 residues.

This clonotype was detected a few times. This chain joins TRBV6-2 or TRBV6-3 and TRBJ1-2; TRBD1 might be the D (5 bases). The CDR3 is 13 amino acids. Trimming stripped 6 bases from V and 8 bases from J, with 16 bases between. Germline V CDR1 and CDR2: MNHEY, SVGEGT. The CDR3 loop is CASSVGTGNGYTF. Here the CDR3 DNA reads TGTGCCAGCAGCGTGGGGACCGGGAACGGCTACACCTTC.

CDR3 coding DNA: TGTGCCAGCAGCCAAAAGGCCAGGGAGGCCCGAGGGGGCTACACCTTC. Translated: CASSQKAREARGGYTF. The J gene is TRBJ1-2, the V gene TRBV3-1, with D tentatively TRBD1 (5 bases). Trimming left V 2 bases short and J 8 bases short, with 21 bases between. The V gene's germline CDR1 is LGHDT and CDR2 YNNKEL (reference sequence). The CDR3 contains 16 residues. The whole variable domain, filled in from reference TRBV3-1 and TRBJ1-2, reads DTAVSQTPKYLVTQMGNDKSIKCEQNLGHDTMYWYKQDSKKFLKIMFSYNNKELIINETVPNRFSPKSPDKAHLNLHINSLELGDSAVYFCASSQKAREARGGYTFGSGTRLTVV.

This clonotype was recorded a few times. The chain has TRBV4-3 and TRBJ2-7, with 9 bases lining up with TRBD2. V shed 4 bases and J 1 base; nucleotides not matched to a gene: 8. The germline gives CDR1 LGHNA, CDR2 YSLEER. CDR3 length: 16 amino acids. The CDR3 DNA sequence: TGCGCCAGCAGCCCGTCTCTAGCGGGGACGTCCTACGAGCAGTACTTC. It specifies CASSPSLAGTSYEQYF.

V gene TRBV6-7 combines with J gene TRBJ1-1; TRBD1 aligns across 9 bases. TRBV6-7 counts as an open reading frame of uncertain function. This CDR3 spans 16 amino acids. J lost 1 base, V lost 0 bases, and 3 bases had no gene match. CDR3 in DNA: TGTGCCAGCAGTTACTCGAGGACAGGGGCGAACACTGAAGCTTTCTTT. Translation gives CASSYSRTGANTEAFF.

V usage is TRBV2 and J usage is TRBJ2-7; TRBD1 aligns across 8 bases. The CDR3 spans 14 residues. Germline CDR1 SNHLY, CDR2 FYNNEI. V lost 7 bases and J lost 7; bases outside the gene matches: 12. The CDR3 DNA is TGTGCCAGCACTGGACAGGGAGTCCCCAATGAGCAGTACTTC. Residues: CASTGQGVPNEQYF.

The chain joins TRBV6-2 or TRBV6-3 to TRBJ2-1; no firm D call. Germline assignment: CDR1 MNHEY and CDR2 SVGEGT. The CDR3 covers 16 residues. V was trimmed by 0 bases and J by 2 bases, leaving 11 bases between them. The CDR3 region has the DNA TGTGCCAGCAGTTACTCGAGGCGCAACGCCTACAATGAGCAGTTCTTC. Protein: CASSYSRRNAYNEQFF.

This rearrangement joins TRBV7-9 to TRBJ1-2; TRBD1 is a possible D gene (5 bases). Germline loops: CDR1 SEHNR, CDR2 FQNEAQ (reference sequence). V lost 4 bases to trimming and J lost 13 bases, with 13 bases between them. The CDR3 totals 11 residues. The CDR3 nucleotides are TGTGCCAGCAGCTCCAGGGTCCGAGGCACCTTC. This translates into CASSSRVRGTF.

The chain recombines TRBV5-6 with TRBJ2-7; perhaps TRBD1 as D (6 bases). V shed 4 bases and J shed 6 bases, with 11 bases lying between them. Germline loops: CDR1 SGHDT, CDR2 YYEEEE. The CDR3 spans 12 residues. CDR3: CASSRPQGEQYF. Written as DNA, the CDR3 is TGTGCCAGCAGCCGGCCACAGGGCGAGCAGTACTTC.

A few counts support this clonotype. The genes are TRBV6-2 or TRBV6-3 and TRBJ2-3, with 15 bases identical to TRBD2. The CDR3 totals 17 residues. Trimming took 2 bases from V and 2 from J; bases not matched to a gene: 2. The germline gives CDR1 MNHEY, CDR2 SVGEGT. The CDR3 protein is CASSYRTSGGATDTQYF. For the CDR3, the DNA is TGTGCCAGCAGTTACCGGACTAGCGGGGGGGCCACAGATACGCAGTATTTT.

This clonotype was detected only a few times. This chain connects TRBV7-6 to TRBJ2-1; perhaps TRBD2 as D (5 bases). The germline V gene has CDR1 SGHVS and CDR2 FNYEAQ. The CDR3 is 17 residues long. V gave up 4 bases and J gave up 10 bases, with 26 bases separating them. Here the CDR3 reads CASSSGGFRSARREQFF. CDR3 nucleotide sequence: TGTGCCAGCAGCTCCGGCGGATTTAGGTCAGCTAGGAGGGAGCAGTTCTTC.

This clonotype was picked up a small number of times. In nucleotides, the CDR3 is TGTGCCAGCAGCCAGATTGGACAGGTCTTCTTGGAGACCCAGTACTTC. It is translated as CASSQIGQVFLETQYF. The rearrangement links TRBV7-7 to TRBJ2-5; TRBD1 matches 7 bases. J gave up 5 bases and V 5 bases, and 14 bases lay outside the gene matches. Looked up from germline, CDR1 is SSHAT and CDR2 is FNYEAQ (reference sequence). The CDR3 is made up of 16 amino acids.

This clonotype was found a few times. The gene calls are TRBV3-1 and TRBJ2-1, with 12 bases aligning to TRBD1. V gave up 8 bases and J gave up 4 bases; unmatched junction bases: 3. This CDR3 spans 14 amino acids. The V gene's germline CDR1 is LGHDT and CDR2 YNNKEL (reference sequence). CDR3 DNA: TGTGCCAGCGGGACAGGGGGCCGGTACAATGAGCAGTTCTTC. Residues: CASGTGGRYNEQFF.

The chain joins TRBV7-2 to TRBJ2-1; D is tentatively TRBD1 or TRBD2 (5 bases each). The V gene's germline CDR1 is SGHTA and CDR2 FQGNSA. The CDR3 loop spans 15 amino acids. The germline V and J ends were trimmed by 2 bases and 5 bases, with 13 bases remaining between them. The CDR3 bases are TGTGCCAGCAGCTTATATGGGGGAGCTAACAATGAGCAGTTCTTC. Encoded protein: CASSLYGGANNEQFF.

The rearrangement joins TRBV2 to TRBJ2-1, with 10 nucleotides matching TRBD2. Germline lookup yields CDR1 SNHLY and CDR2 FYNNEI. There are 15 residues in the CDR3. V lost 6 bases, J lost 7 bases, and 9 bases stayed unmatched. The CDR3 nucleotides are TGTGCCAGCAGGGCTATAGCGGGGGGCTGGAATGAGCAGTTCTTC. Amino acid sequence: CASRAIAGGWNEQFF.